One and the same sample provided the 13 T cell receptor beta chains below, sequenced in a study of blood T cell repertoires in COVID-19. The protocol was immunoSEQ multiplex PCR, while the TCRdb copy is restricted to in-frame clones and leaves out a portion. The sample lists about 300,000 clones; just under 90% were seen once. The material sequenced was PBMCs or T cells enriched from blood (not recorded which). These receptor sequences come from a woman between 50 and 59 years old who had been exposed to COVID-19.

The rearrangement uses TRBV4-2 and TRBJ2-1, with 10 bases that match TRBD2. Germline V gene sequence: CDR1 LGHNA, CDR2 YNFKEQ. Germline trimming cut 0 bases from V and 5 bases from J; bases unmatched to any gene: 4. The CDR3 sequence is 16 residues long. CDR3 amino acids: CASSQEQRGGNNEQFF. The DNA for the CDR3 is TGTGCCAGCAGCCAAGAACAGCGGGGGGGTAACAATGAGCAGTTCTTC.

The genes are TRBV5-3 and TRBJ2-5; 7 nucleotides match TRBD2. TRBV5-3 is given ORF status, its function remaining uncertain. Trimming took 10 bases from V and 12 from J; bases not matched to a gene: 6. The CDR3 spans 9 residues. The CDR3 reads CAVKGGEYF. The CDR3 bases are TGTGCCGTAAAGGGAGGGGAGTACTTC.

The V and J genes are TRBV6-5 and TRBJ2-5; the D gene is possibly TRBD1 (6 bases). Germline V lookup: CDR1 MNHEY, CDR2 SVGAGI. The CDR3 runs 14 residues. V dropped 5 bases and J dropped 2 bases, with 12 bases sitting between them. The CDR3 protein is CASSMPGVQETQYF. The CDR3 coding sequence is TGTGCCAGCAGTATGCCAGGGGTTCAAGAGACCCAGTACTTC.

The rearrangement links TRBV5-4 to TRBJ2-5, with TRBD2 matching over 12 bases. Germline trimming cut 4 bases from V and 2 bases from J; bases unmatched to any gene: 3. The germline V gene encodes CDR1 SGHNT and CDR2 YYREEE (reference sequence). The CDR3 loop spans 15 amino acids. CDR3 DNA: TGTGCCAGCAGCACCGGACTAGCGGGGCAAGAGACCCAGTACTTC. Amino acid sequence: CASSTGLAGQETQYF.

The rearrangement uses TRBV18 and TRBJ2-3; D is unresolved. With 0 bases removed from V and 2 bases from J, the gap between germline ends came to 9 bases. The CDR3 sequence is 15 residues long. Germline loops: CDR1 KGHSH, CDR2 LQKENI. The CDR3 here is CASSPPSYFTDTQYF. CDR3 DNA: TGTGCCAGCTCACCACCATCCTACTTCACAGATACGCAGTATTTT.

The V call is TRBV5-5, the J call TRBJ2-7, with TRBD2 matching 13 bases. Trimming removed 4 bases from V and 7 bases from J; junction bases left unmatched: 2. Germline V gene data show CDR1 as SGHKS and CDR2 as YYEKEE (reference sequence). This CDR3 comprises 13 residues. The CDR3 DNA follows: TGTGCCAGCAGCAGGGGACTAGCGGGGGAGCAGTACTTC. It translates to CASSRGLAGEQYF.

J is TRBJ2-1 and V is TRBV5-1, with 8 nucleotides matching TRBD2. The germline CDR1 and CDR2 sequences are SGHRS and YFSETQ. V lost 6 bases and J lost 3; bases outside the gene matches: 5. The CDR3 sequence is 14 residues long. CDR3 nucleotide sequence: TGCGCCAGCACCATAGCGGGGAACTACAATGAGCAGTTCTTC. This translates into CASTIAGNYNEQFF.

The genes are TRBV20-1 and TRBJ2-7, with a weak D call TRBD1 (5 bases). CDR1 and CDR2 from the germline V gene are DFQATT and SNEGSKA (reference sequence). This CDR3 contains 15 residues. Trimming took 3 bases from V and 0 from J, leaving 15 bases between them. The CDR3 is CSASRAGMDSYEQYF. CDR3 DNA: TGCAGTGCTAGTCGGGCAGGGATGGACTCCTACGAGCAGTACTTC.

The gene calls are TRBV7-8 and TRBJ1-1; D perhaps matches TRBD1 (6 bases). The germline V gene encodes CDR1 SGHVS and CDR2 FQNEAQ. V lost 1 base, J lost 1 base, and 10 bases lay in between. The CDR3 runs 15 residues. The CDR3 sequence is CASSLVGGANTEAFF. DNA of the CDR3: TGTGCCAGCAGCTTAGTTGGGGGGGCGAACACTGAAGCTTTCTTT. The entire variable domain, with the rest obtained from reference TRBV7-8 and TRBJ1-1, is as follows: GAGVSQSPRYKVAKRGQDVALRCDPISGHVSLFWYQQALGQGPEFLTYFQNEAQLDKSGLPSDRFFAERPEGSVSTLKIQRTQQEDSAVYLCASSLVGGANTEAFFGQGTRLTVV.

The chain employs TRBV7-2 and TRBJ1-3; a possible D gene is TRBD1 (6 bases). V lost 2 bases, J lost 0 bases, and 11 bases lay in between. The CDR3 has 16 amino acids. Germline CDR1 is SGHTA and CDR2 is FQGNSA. The CDR3 DNA reads TGTGCCAGCAGCTTATACTGGGACACCTCTGGAAACACCATATATTTT. Encoded protein: CASSLYWDTSGNTIYF.

This chain joins TRBV7-2 and TRBJ1-4, with D maybe TRBD1 (6 bases). CDR3 length: 14 residues. Germline loops: CDR1 SGHTA, CDR2 FQGNSA. The germline V and J ends were trimmed by 2 bases and 8 bases, with 12 bases remaining between them. The CDR3 sequence is CASSLHRVGEKLFF. DNA of the CDR3: TGTGCCAGCAGCTTACACAGGGTCGGAGAAAAACTGTTTTTT. The whole variable domain, remainder taken from reference TRBV7-2 and TRBJ1-4, is GAGVSQSPSNKVTEKGKDVELRCDPISGHTALYWYRQSLGQGLEFLIYFQGNSAPDKSGLPSDRFSAERTGGSVSTLTIQRTQQEDSAVYLCASSLHRVGEKLFFGSGTQLSVL.

The rearrangement joins TRBV27 to TRBJ1-1; 9 bases align to TRBD1. In germline, CDR1 is MNHEY, CDR2 SMNVEV (reference sequence). CDR3 length: 17 amino acids. V gave up 0 bases and J gave up 0 bases; unmatched junction bases: 5. CDR3 loop: CASSLSPRTGVNTEAFF. The CDR3 DNA reads as TGTGCCAGCAGTTTATCCCCCAGGACAGGGGTGAACACTGAAGCTTTCTTT.

This clone came up a few times. V gene TRBV10-3 combines with J gene TRBJ2-5, with TRBD1 matching 7 bases. After removal of 3 bases from V and 3 bases from J, the junction contained 4 bases not matched to a gene. Germline values: CDR1 ENHRY, CDR2 SYGVKD. The length of the CDR3 is 14 residues. This CDR3 is CAISDTTGEETQYF. The CDR3 nucleotides are TGTGCCATCAGTGATACTACAGGGGAAGAGACCCAGTACTTC.